A single sample gave rise to the 2 T cell receptor beta chains below, sequenced in a study of shared clonotypes between healthy human individuals. Measured with immunoSEQ multiplex PCR; TCRdb has only the in-frame clones, and not every one. Among roughly 1,000,000 clones listed, about 80% were seen once. The sequencing sample was made of memory CD4+ T cells from PBMCs. Subset denoted: CD45RA-negative fraction. These receptors were obtained from a man between 18 and 35 years old in good health. Some clones in this sample may be carry-over from other donors' samples.

Comment on this clone: The junction differs from germline at one of its ends, possibly a read error. V gene TRBV27 combines with J gene TRBJ2-1; possibly TRBD1 for D (6 bases). Germline V gives CDR1 MNHEY, CDR2 SMNVEV (reference sequence). This CDR3 spans 11 amino acids. This CDR3 is CASSSYGRTVF. In DNA, the CDR3 is TGTGCCAGCAGTTCCTATGGTCGGACAGTCTTC.

This chain links TRBV2 with TRBJ2-3; 13 nucleotides agree with TRBD2. V lost 8 bases to trimming and J lost 2 bases; unmatched junction nucleotides: 19. The CDR3 totals 20 residues. Germline CDR1 and CDR2: SNHLY and FYNNEI. The CDR3 sequence is CASHWRGLAGSIVATDTQYF. CDR3 sequence (DNA): TGTGCCAGCCATTGGAGGGGACTAGCGGGATCTATTGTAGCCACAGATACGCAGTATTTT. Variable domain in full (rest from reference TRBV2 and TRBJ2-3): EPEVTQTPSHQVTQMGQEVILRCVPISNHLYFYWYRQILGQKVEFLVSFYNNEISEKSEIFDDQFSVERPDGSNFTLKIRSTKLEDSAMYFCASHWRGLAGSIVATDTQYFGPGTRLTVL.